Listed below are T cell receptor beta chains from one sample, sequenced in a study of post-analysis software for immune sequencing data. Each CDR3 protein is one row after TCRdb ran MiXCR on the PCR reads. The sample records 160,000 or so distinct CDR3 sequences, under 40% being singletons. This specimen consisted of blood, obtained after autologous hematopoietic stem cell transplantation. Source of these receptors: a girl aged 5 to 17 with multiple sclerosis. Each CDR3 is given with its conserved first and last residue. The D gene is left open where the match is weak. Size is stated for part of the rows, as once, few or many counts, or as a class when the clone is expanded.

j_call clone_size d_call v_call cdr3_nt cdr3_aa
TRBJ2-6 many TRBD2 TRBV4-3 TGCGCCAGCAGCCAAGTTGTCCCTAGCGGGAGTTCCTCTGGGGCCAACGTCCTGACTTTC CASSQVVPSGSSSGANVLTF
TRBJ1-2 NA TRBD1 TRBV7-2 TGTGCCAGTACACAGGGGACTAACTATGGCTACACCTTC CASTQGTNYGYTF
TRBJ2-1 NA TRBD2 TRBV25-1 TGTGCCAGCAGTGAAAGACTAGCGGGAGGGCCCCATGAGCAGTTCTTC CASSERLAGGPHEQFF
TRBJ2-7 few NA TRBV27 TGTGCCAGCAGTTTGGAGGTGGGCTCCTACGAGCAGTACTTC CASSLEVGSYEQYF
TRBJ2-5 NA NA TRBV27 TGTGCCAGCGATCGTGGGGGCGGCTCCTACAATGAGCAGTACTTC CASDRGGGSYNEQYF
TRBJ2-7 NA NA TRBV7-2 TGTGCCAGCAGCTTAGTCCTGCTCGGTTCCGAGCAGTACTTC CASSLVLLGSEQYF
TRBJ2-5 few NA TRBV15 TGTGCCACCAGCAGAGATCAGGGCGCCAGGCAAGAGACCCAGTACTTC CATSRDQGARQETQYF
TRBJ2-3 NA NA TRBV28 TGTGCCAGCAGTTCACTTTCAGATACGCAGTATTTT CASSSLSDTQYF
TRBJ1-1 NA TRBD1 TRBV5-1 TGCGCCAGCAGCGAGCAGGGGGTTAGTAATGAAGCTTTCTTT CASSEQGVSNEAFF
TRBJ2-1 NA NA TRBV14 TGTGCCAGCAGCCAAGATTCGGCCTCGGGGGCTGAGCAGTTCTTC CASSQDSASGAEQFF
TRBJ2-3 NA NA TRBV12-3/TRBV12-4 TGTGCCAGCAGACTAATAGGGGGCACAGATACGCAGTATTTT CASRLIGGTDTQYF
TRBJ2-7 few NA TRBV27 TGTGCCAGCAGCCCGGGACCCTTGTACGAGCAGTACTTC CASSPGPLYEQYF
TRBJ1-2 NA NA TRBV2 TGTGCCAGCAGGGGCAATGGCTACACCTTC CASRGNGYTF
TRBJ2-3 NA NA TRBV5-1 TGCGCCAGCAGCTTGACGACAGATACGCAGTATTTT CASSLTTDTQYF
TRBJ2-7 NA NA TRBV28 TGTGCCAGCAGTCCACCGCTACTAGGATCCTACGAGCAGTACTTC CASSPPLLGSYEQYF
TRBJ1-4 few NA TRBV27 TGTGCCAGCAGTCCCGAAACGAGTCCCGAAAAACTGTTTTTT CASSPETSPEKLFF
TRBJ2-5 few NA TRBV28 TGTGCCAGCAGTGCCTATTCTCGAGTGGCGGGGACTGACCAAGAGACCCAGTACTTC CASSAYSRVAGTDQETQYF
TRBJ1-5 NA NA TRBV4-3 TGCGCCAGCAGTCCAACGGCGTCCGGGCAGGCCCAGCATTTT CASSPTASGQAQHF
TRBJ2-1 few NA TRBV29-1 TGCAGCGTTGAGGGCAGGAGATACAATGAGCAGTTCTTC CSVEGRRYNEQFF
TRBJ2-2 NA TRBD1 TRBV9 TGTGCCAGCAGCTCCCAAACAGGGGCTGACACCGGGGAGCTGTTTTTT CASSSQTGADTGELFF
TRBJ1-2 NA NA TRBV6-5 TGTGCCAGCAGCACGGGACACCCCTATGGCTACACCTTC CASSTGHPYGYTF
TRBJ2-7 few NA TRBV4-2 TGTGCCAGCAGCCAAGGAAACTCCTACGAGCAGTACTTC CASSQGNSYEQYF
TRBJ1-6 many TRBD1 TRBV20-1 TGCAGTGCTCCCCACAGGGGTTCCAATTCACCCCTCCACTTT CSAPHRGSNSPLHF
TRBJ2-7 NA TRBD2 TRBV30 TGTGCCTGGAAGGCTAGCGGATCCTACGAGCAGTACTTC CAWKASGSYEQYF
TRBJ2-1 NA NA TRBV27 TGTGCCAGCAGTTTATCAGGGGTGAATGAGCAGTTCTTC CASSLSGVNEQFF
TRBJ2-7 NA TRBD1 TRBV29-1 TGCAGCGTTGAAGCACAGGGGAGCGACGAGCAGTACTTC CSVEAQGSDEQYF
TRBJ1-5 NA TRBD1 TRBV20-1 TGCAGTGCTAGGGGACCGGGACAGGGATATCAGCCCCAGCATTTT CSARGPGQGYQPQHF
TRBJ1-5 NA NA TRBV14 TGTGCCAGCAGCCTCGCGGGGGCATTTTATAGCAATCAGCCCCAGCATTTT CASSLAGAFYSNQPQHF
TRBJ2-1 NA TRBD2 TRBV12-3/TRBV12-4 TGTGCCAGCAGACTGACTAGCGGGAGGCCCTACAATGAGCAGTTCTTC CASRLTSGRPYNEQFF
TRBJ2-5 large TRBD2 TRBV20-1 TGCAGTGCTAGTCACGATAGCGGGACCCAAGAGACCCAGTACTTC CSASHDSGTQETQYF
TRBJ1-2 NA TRBD1 TRBV20-1 TGCAGTGCTGTCCGGGACAGACCTAACTATGGCTACACCTTC CSAVRDRPNYGYTF
TRBJ2-1 few NA TRBV6-4 TGTGCCAGCAGTGACCTGCCAGGGGGGGGCCCCAATGAGCAGTTCTTC CASSDLPGGGPNEQFF
TRBJ1-2 NA TRBD1 TRBV6-6 TGTGCCAGCAGTTACTCGAGACCCAGGGGGCTAGACTATGGCTACACCTTC CASSYSRPRGLDYGYTF
TRBJ2-1 NA NA TRBV20-1 TGCAGTGCTATGGACCCGCGACATTACAATGAGCAGTTCTTC CSAMDPRHYNEQFF
TRBJ2-5 few NA TRBV28 TGTGCCAGCAGTCCCCTAGGGGGCGGGGGGAAGTACTTC CASSPLGGGGKYF
TRBJ2-7 NA NA TRBV7-9 TGTGCCAGCAGCTTAGTTGGCCTTTCCAGCTCCTACGAGCAGTACTTC CASSLVGLSSSYEQYF
TRBJ2-7 NA NA TRBV29-1 TGCAGCGTTGAAAGGGAGGGGGCGCTTGGCGAGCAGTACTTC CSVEREGALGEQYF
TRBJ2-1 NA NA TRBV4-2 TGTGCCAGCAGCCAAGAAGTAGCGAGCGATGAGCAGTTCTTC CASSQEVASDEQFF
TRBJ2-3 few TRBD2 TRBV28 TGTGCCAGCAGTTTCCACCTCTTACAGCGGGAGGTCACAGATACGCAGTATTTT CASSFHLLQREVTDTQYF
TRBJ2-3 NA NA TRBV25-1 TGTGCCAGCAGTGAATCCACGGGGAGATTAACGGATACGCAGTATTTT CASSESTGRLTDTQYF
TRBJ2-7 NA NA TRBV7-3 TGTGCCAGCAGCTTGAGGGGAGGACAGCTCTACGAGCAGTACTTC CASSLRGGQLYEQYF
TRBJ2-5 once TRBD1 TRBV28 TGTGCCAGCAGCAACCGGGACAGGGGGGGAGAGACCCAGTACTTC CASSNRDRGGETQYF
TRBJ1-2 many NA TRBV10-3 TGTGCCATCAGAGGAGGCTATGGCTACACCTTC CAIRGGYGYTF
TRBJ2-7 NA NA TRBV15 TGTGCCACCAGCAGAGAATACTACGAGCAGTACTTC CATSREYYEQYF
TRBJ2-7 many TRBD1 TRBV10-3 TGTGCCATCAGTGAGTCGACAGGGGGCCGCGAGCAGTACTTC CAISESTGGREQYF
TRBJ1-2 many NA TRBV12-3/TRBV12-4 TGTGCCAGCAGTTTCTCCGGCCACCCCGATGGCTACACCTTC CASSFSGHPDGYTF
TRBJ1-5 NA NA TRBV19 TGTGCCACCGAAGAGTTCTATAGCAATCAGCCCCAGCATTTT CATEEFYSNQPQHF
TRBJ2-7 few NA TRBV28 TGTGCCAGCAGCGCCCCCGGGACAGCCGGAGGGCGGTTTCAGTACGAGCAGTACTTC CASSAPGTAGGRFQYEQYF
TRBJ2-7 few TRBD2 TRBV20-1 TGCAGTGCCACGACTAGCAACGAGCAGTACTTC CSATTSNEQYF
TRBJ2-3 many TRBD2 TRBV20-1 TGCAGTGCTAGCGCCCGAGGCGGGAGGGCCTTAGATACGCAGTATTTT CSASARGGRALDTQYF